This T cell receptor beta chain is drawn from a study of identical twins. Study-wide findings and caveats: The same donors were not followed; conclusions instead depended on cross-sectional statistical analysis. Fewer insertions marked abundant cord blood beta clonotypes; young adult naive trended weakly, memory not at all.

In regard to this clonotype: Its target is unknown.

V lost 0 bases and J lost 2, with 14 bases in between. The CDR3 covers 18 residues. The germline V gene has CDR1 KGHSH and CDR2 LQKENI. Each CDR3 protein gets one entry after TCRdb re-called the 5' RACE reads with MiXCR. There are a few hundred thousand distinct CDR3 sequences in the sample; around 9.7% occur only once, and over 7% lies in the top ten. This TCR derives from a woman aged 45-59 years in good health. The rearrangement uses TRBV18 and TRBJ2-6; TRBD2 might be the D (6 bases). Specimen: naive T cells sorted from blood. The CDR3 DNA sequence: TGTGCCAGCTCACCACCTATTCCCCCGGGAGCTGGGGCCAACGTCCTGACTTTC. It is translated as CASSPPIPPGAGANVLTF.